This T cell receptor beta chain was sequenced in a study of blood T cell repertoires in COVID-19. On the study more broadly: From the United States, Italy and Spain came samples of acute and convalescent COVID-19. Sample material is recorded as cDNA or gDNA derived from T cells, B-cell-depleted T cells, or PBMCs.

As handled by the study authors: Nucleated cell counts were estimated from reference gene primer amplification. TCRdb keeps only in-frame clones here, not all; method: immunoSEQ multiplex PCR. The DNA was the basis for D and trimming; V, J and clone size are from that table. The sample has about 170,000 clones; about four fifths are singletons. CDR1 is SGDLS, CDR2 YYNGEE, per germline. The ends lost 3 bases at V and 4 bases at J; junction bases unmatched: 4. There are 14 residues in the CDR3. The sequencing sample was made of peripheral blood. This clonotype originated in an elderly woman with active or convalescent COVID-19. The chain recombines TRBV9 with TRBJ2-1, with 7 bases that match TRBD2. CDR3 sequence: CASSETSEYNEQFF. In DNA, the CDR3 is TGTGCCAGCAGCGAAACTAGCGAGTACAATGAGCAGTTCTTC.